This TCR beta chain comes out of a study of cytomegalovirus exposure and HLA in healthy donors. Assay: immunoSEQ multiplex PCR; the TCRdb copy retains only in-frame clones and omits some. The data show almost 70,000 clones, with approximately 96% seen just once and roughly 4.7% held by the top ten. The CDR3 is made up of 18 amino acids. Sequenced input: PBMCs. This clonotype originated in a woman under 30 in good health and CMV-seropositive. The V call is TRBV12-1, the J call TRBJ2-6; TRBD2, the table's D call, lacks a check against the DNA. TRBV12-1 is tagged as a pseudogene. CDR3 sequence reads: CAGGFGGLYLSGANVLTF. The DNA of the CDR3 is TGTGCCGGTGGTTTTGGAGGACTATACCTCTCTGGGGCCAACGTCCTGACTTTC.